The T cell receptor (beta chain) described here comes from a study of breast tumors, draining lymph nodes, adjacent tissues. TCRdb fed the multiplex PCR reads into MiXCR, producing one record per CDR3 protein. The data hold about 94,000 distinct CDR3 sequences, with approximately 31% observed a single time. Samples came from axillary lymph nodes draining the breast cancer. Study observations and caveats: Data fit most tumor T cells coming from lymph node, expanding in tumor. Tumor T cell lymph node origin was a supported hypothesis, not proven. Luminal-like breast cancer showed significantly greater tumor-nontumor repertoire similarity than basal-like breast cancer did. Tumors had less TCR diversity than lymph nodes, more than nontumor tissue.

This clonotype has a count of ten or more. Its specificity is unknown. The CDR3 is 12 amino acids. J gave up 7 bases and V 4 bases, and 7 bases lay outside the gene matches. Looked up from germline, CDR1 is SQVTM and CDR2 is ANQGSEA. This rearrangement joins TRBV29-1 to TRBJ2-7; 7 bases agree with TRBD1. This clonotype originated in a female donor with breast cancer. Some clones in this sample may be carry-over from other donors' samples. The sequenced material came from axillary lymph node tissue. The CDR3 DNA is TGCAGCGTTGTCCCGGGACAGAGAGAGCAGTACTTC. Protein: CSVVPGQREQYF.